A selection of T cell receptor beta chains follows, all from one sample in a study of neoadjuvant nivolumab and ipilimumab in lung cancer. Assay used: immunoSEQ multiplex PCR; TCRdb lists only in-frame clones, some missing. Here the sample spans about 27,000 clones, 70% to 80% being singletons. The specimen comprised tumor tissue, sampled after neoadjuvant nivolumab, alone or with ipilimumab, at or shortly before surgery. These receptors all come from an adult with non-small cell lung cancer. The conserved cysteine and the conserved F or W are not part of the CDR3 here.

TRBV6-1	TRBJ2-2	ASSRGPDTGELF
TRBV5-1	TRBJ2-7	ASSLSPILYEQY
TRBV30	TRBJ1-2	AWNRPGGLYGYT
TRBV28	TRBJ1-1	ASGQLNTEAF
TRBV19	TRBJ2-3	ASSMAGGGTDTQY
TRBV7-9	TRBJ2-3	ASSPRDRFTDTQY
TRBV25-1	TRBJ2-3	ASSEWSGGARTDTQY
TRBV11-2	TRBJ2-7	ASSGDSRDKYEQY
TRBV7-8	TRBJ2-5	ASSLTGAIEY
TRBV18	TRBJ1-6	ASSPRDVLNSPLH
TRBV6-6	TRBJ1-5	ASSRGEQPQH
TRBV11-2	TRBJ1-1	ASSLGWGQRTEAF
TRBV11-2	TRBJ2-7	ASSLLQSYEQY
TRBV7-3	TRBJ2-1	ASSLAGTGLHEQF
TRBV4-1	TRBJ2-3	ASSLRTSPSTDTQY
TRBV4-2	TRBJ1-1	ASSQDSGGDTEAF